Below are 11 T cell receptor beta chains sequenced from a single sample in a study of radiotherapy plus CTLA-4 blockade in lung cancer. Libraries were prepared by immunoSEQ multiplex PCR; TCRdb keeps only in-frame clonotypes and omits some of them. The sample holds tens of thousands of clones, 63% seen once. The starting material was peripheral blood, obtained from a patient treated with radiotherapy plus ipilimumab. All receptors come from a human donor with non-small cell lung cancer who had a partial response to radiotherapy plus ipilimumab.

This clone was seen only once. The chain has TRBV7-2 and TRBJ2-2; D gene ambiguous. Trimming pared 4 bases from V and 3 bases from J, leaving 3 bases between. CDR3 size: 12 residues. Germline loops: CDR1 SGHTA, CDR2 FQGNSA. The CDR3 loop is CASSSYTGELFF. The DNA of the CDR3 is TGTGCCAGCAGCTCCTACACCGGGGAGCTGTTTTTT.

The rearrangement links TRBV7-2 to TRBJ1-5, with D unresolved. From germline, CDR1 is SGHTA and CDR2 FQGNSA. Trimming stripped 1 base from V and 5 bases from J, with 6 bases between. This CDR3 region has 13 residues. The CDR3 loop is CASSLVSDQPQHF. DNA for the CDR3: TGTGCCAGCAGCTTAGTGAGTGATCAGCCCCAGCATTTT.

The chain is built from TRBV5-1 and TRBJ1-2, with 10 bases that match TRBD1. Germline V lookup: CDR1 SGHRS, CDR2 YFSETQ. The CDR3 extends over 14 amino acids. J lost 5 bases, V lost 4 bases, and 5 bases had no gene match. The CDR3 spells CASSPEGQGYGYTF. The CDR3 nucleotides are TGCGCCAGCAGCCCGGAGGGACAGGGGTATGGCTACACCTTC. Based on the CDR3 plus reference TRBV5-1 and TRBJ1-2, the full variable domain is KAGVTQTPRYLIKTRGQQVTLSCSPISGHRSVSWYQQTPGQGLQFLFEYFSETQRNKGNFPGRFSGRQFSNSRSEMNVSTLELGDSALYLCASSPEGQGYGYTFGSGTRLTVV.

The chain's CDR3 is CASRTQAGEETQYF. The CDR3 nucleotides are TGTGCCAGCAGGACTCAGGCGGGGGAGGAGACCCAGTACTTC. The gene calls are TRBV4-2 and TRBJ2-5; 7 bases agree with TRBD2. The CDR3 sequence is 14 residues long. In germline, CDR1 is LGHNA, CDR2 YNFKEQ. The J segment lost 5 bases and the V segment lost 6 bases, leaving 9 bases of the junction unmatched.

The CDR3, as DNA: TGTGCCAGCGCCGTTGGGCTCGAAAGGGGAAACACCATATATTTT. It codes for CASAVGLERGNTIYF. The gene calls are TRBV18 and TRBJ1-3; D is unclear. Trimming removed 8 bases from V and 4 bases from J, with 18 bases in between. The CDR3 loop spans 15 amino acids. CDR1 and CDR2 (germline): KGHSH, LQKENI.

This clone was counted only a few times. The CDR3 reads CASRGEGQEQYF. CDR3 sequence (DNA): TGTGCCAGCAGGGGGGAGGGGCAGGAGCAGTACTTC. This rearrangement joins TRBV2 to TRBJ2-7; 7 positions agree with TRBD2. The CDR3 extends over 12 amino acids. V shed 6 bases, J shed 7 bases, and the junction held 6 bases outside the gene matches. The germline CDR1 and CDR2 sequences are SNHLY and FYNNEI.

V gene TRBV6-1 combines with J gene TRBJ1-1; D may be TRBD1 (5 bases). Germline CDR1 reads MNHNS; CDR2 reads SASEGT. This CDR3 is built from 15 residues. The germline V and J ends were trimmed by 5 bases and 3 bases, with 16 bases remaining between them. The CDR3 sequence is CASSRNRGGYTEAFF. The DNA of the CDR3 is TGTGCCAGCAGTAGGAATAGGGGAGGATACACTGAAGCTTTCTTT.

The rearrangement uses TRBV7-6 and TRBJ1-2; the match to TRBD1 covers 7 bases. Trimming removed 4 bases from V and 6 bases from J; junction bases left unmatched: 2. Germline V gene data show CDR1 as SGHVS and CDR2 as FNYEAQ. This CDR3 has 12 residues. The CDR3 here is CASSSTGNGYTF. The CDR3 nucleotides read TGTGCCAGCAGCTCGACAGGGAATGGCTACACCTTC.

This clone was detected a few times. The rearrangement uses TRBV9 and TRBJ1-5; possible D gene TRBD1, 5 bases. The CDR3 runs 15 residues. V lost 0 bases, J lost 0 bases, and 7 bases lay in between. Looked up from germline, CDR1 is SGDLS and CDR2 is YYNGEE. DNA for the CDR3: TGTGCCAGCAGCGTAGGGGGGGTTAGCAATCAGCCCCAGCATTTT. This translates into CASSVGGVSNQPQHF. Supplemented by reference TRBV9 and TRBJ1-5, the full variable domain reads DSGVTQTPKHLITATGQRVTLRCSPRSGDLSVYWYQQSLDQGLQFLIQYYNGEERAKGNILERFSAQQFPDLHSELNLSSLELGDSALYFCASSVGGVSNQPQHFGDGTRLSIL.

This sequence joins TRBV14 and TRBJ1-2, with TRBD1 matching 8 bases. The CDR3 runs 14 residues. After removal of 1 base from V and 4 bases from J, the junction contained 2 bases not matched to a gene. The V gene's germline CDR1 is SGHDN and CDR2 FVKESK. Here the CDR3 reads CASSQAGGGYGYTF. CDR3 sequence (DNA): TGTGCCAGCAGCCAAGCAGGGGGCGGCTATGGCTACACCTTC. Using reference TRBV14 and TRBJ1-2 for the parts outside the CDR3, the full variable domain is EAGVTQFPSHSVIEKGQTVTLRCDPISGHDNLYWYRRVMGKEIKFLLHFVKESKQDESGMPNNRFLAERTGGTYSTLKVQPAELEDSGVYFCASSQAGGGYGYTFGSGTRLTVV.

The table lists this clone with a count of one. Relative to the germline gene, one junction end is altered; a read error may explain this. The CDR3 nucleotides read TGTGCCAGCAGCCCGGCAGGGGGGAAACATGATTTT. It encodes CASSPAGGKHDF. J is TRBJ2-3 and V is TRBV5-4; the D gene is possibly TRBD1 (7 bases). The CDR3 runs to 12 residues. Germline V CDR1 and CDR2: SGHNT, YYREEE (reference sequence).